What follows describes a single T cell receptor beta chain. Its antigen is as yet unknown. This sample was taken from a study of OX40 agonist ivuxolimab in advanced cancers. Background on the study: Six ivuxolimab dose levels, 0.01 to 10 mg/kg, were given intravenously every 2 weeks. Males comprised about 84% of the group, whose mean age was around 62 years (range roughly 20 to 85). Partial responses were seen in three patients, one with hepatocellular carcinoma and two with cutaneous melanoma. Overall study findings and caveats: By week 6 at 0.1 to 3.0 mg/kg, blood CD4+ and CD8+ T cells had expanded clonally.

The repertoire was sequenced with immunoSEQ multiplex PCR; TCRdb's copy has only in-frame clones and lacks some. Among about 69,000 clones listed, over 75% were seen once. CDR3 size: 15 residues. V was clipped by 7 bases and J by 5 bases; unmatched bases: 7. The V gene's germline CDR1 is SNHLY and CDR2 FYNNEI. The origin of this receptor is an adult with an advanced solid tumor such as melanoma, head and neck, liver or kidney cancer. The chain employs TRBV2 and TRBJ2-3, with 12 bases fitting TRBD2. This specimen was CD4+ or CD8+ T cells sorted from blood, taken in a trial of the OX40 agonist ivuxolimab. The chain's CDR3 is CASKKLAGGEDTQYF. The CDR3 nucleotides read TGTGCCAGCAAAAAACTAGCGGGGGGCGAAGATACGCAGTATTTT.